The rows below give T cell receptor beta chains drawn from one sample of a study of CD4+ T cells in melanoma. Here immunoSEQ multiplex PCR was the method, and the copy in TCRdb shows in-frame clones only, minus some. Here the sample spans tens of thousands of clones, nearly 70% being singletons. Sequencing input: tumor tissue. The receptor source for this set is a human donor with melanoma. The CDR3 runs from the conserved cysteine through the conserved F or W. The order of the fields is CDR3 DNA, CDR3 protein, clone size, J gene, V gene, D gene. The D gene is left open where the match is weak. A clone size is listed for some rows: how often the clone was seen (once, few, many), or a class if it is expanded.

CDR3nt: TGTGCCAGCAGCCCCGGGCTCTTCACCGGGGAGCTGTTTTTT
CDR3aa: CASSPGLFTGELFF
abundance: NA
j_gene: TRBJ2-2
v_gene: TRBV2
d_gene: NA

CDR3nt: TGCGCCAGCAGCTTGCCCGGGACAGGGTTTCTGGGGGCCAACGTCCTGACTTTC
CDR3aa: CASSLPGTGFLGANVLTF
abundance: once
j_gene: TRBJ2-6
v_gene: TRBV5-1
d_gene: TRBD1

CDR3nt: TGTGCCAGCAGCTTAGACGGCAGTCGAGCATCCTACGAGCAGTACTTC
CDR3aa: CASSLDGSRASYEQYF
abundance: NA
j_gene: TRBJ2-7
v_gene: TRBV7-9
d_gene: NA

CDR3nt: TGTGCCAGCAGTTATTCGAAACGGCAGTACGAGCAGTACTTC
CDR3aa: CASSYSKRQYEQYF
abundance: once
j_gene: TRBJ2-7
v_gene: TRBV6-9
d_gene: NA

CDR3nt: TGTGCCAGCAGCGAAGAAATCGGAAACACCATATATTTT
CDR3aa: CASSEEIGNTIYF
abundance: NA
j_gene: TRBJ1-3
v_gene: TRBV7-9
d_gene: NA

CDR3nt: TGTGCCAGCAGTCCGTTGGTGCGGTTGGGCTACACCTTC
CDR3aa: CASSPLVRLGYTF
abundance: NA
j_gene: TRBJ1-2
v_gene: TRBV5-4
d_gene: NA

CDR3nt: TGCGCCAGCAGCCAGCTGCCAGGGGAGAACTATGGCTACACCTTC
CDR3aa: CASSQLPGENYGYTF
abundance: NA
j_gene: TRBJ1-2
v_gene: TRBV4-1
d_gene: NA

CDR3nt: TGCGCCAGCAGTGGGGTCGAGGGGGGCTACGAGCAGTACTTC
CDR3aa: CASSGVEGGYEQYF
abundance: few
j_gene: TRBJ2-7
v_gene: TRBV10-2
d_gene: NA

CDR3nt: TGTGCCAGCAGCTTCCACACCGGGGAGCTGTTTTTT
CDR3aa: CASSFHTGELFF
abundance: NA
j_gene: TRBJ2-2
v_gene: TRBV5-4
d_gene: NA

CDR3nt: TGTGCCAGCAGCTTAGCGGAGGCAGATACGCAGTATTTT
CDR3aa: CASSLAEADTQYF
abundance: once
j_gene: TRBJ2-3
v_gene: TRBV7-6
d_gene: NA

CDR3nt: TGTGCCAGCAGTTTGTTTGCGCCTATCAATGAACCCCAGCATTTT
CDR3aa: CASSLFAPINEPQHF
abundance: NA
j_gene: TRBJ1-5
v_gene: TRBV27
d_gene: NA